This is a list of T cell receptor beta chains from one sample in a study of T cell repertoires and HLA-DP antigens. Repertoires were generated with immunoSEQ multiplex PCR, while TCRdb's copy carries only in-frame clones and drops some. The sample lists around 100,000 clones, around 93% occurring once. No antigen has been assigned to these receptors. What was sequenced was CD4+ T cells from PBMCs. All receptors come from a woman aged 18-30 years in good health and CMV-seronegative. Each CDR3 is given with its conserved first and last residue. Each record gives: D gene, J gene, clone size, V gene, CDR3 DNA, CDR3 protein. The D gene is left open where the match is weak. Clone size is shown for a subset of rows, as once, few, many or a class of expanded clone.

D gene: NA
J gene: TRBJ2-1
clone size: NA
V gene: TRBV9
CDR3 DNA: TGTGCCAGCAGCGTAGTGGGTAGTAACAATGAGCAGTTCTTC
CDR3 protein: CASSVVGSNNEQFF

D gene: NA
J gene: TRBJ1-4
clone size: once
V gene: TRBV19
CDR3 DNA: TGTGCCAGTAGTATGTTGTGGGGTACCGGTGAAAAACTGTTTTTT
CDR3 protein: CASSMLWGTGEKLFF

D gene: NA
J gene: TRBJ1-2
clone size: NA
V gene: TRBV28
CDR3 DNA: TGTGCCAGCAGTGACCTCACCTCAGGGGGCTACACCTTC
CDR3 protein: CASSDLTSGGYTF

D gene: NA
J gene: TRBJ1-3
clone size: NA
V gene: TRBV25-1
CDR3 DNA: TGTGCCAGCGAGGCGAATGGAAACACCATATATTTT
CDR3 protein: CASEANGNTIYF

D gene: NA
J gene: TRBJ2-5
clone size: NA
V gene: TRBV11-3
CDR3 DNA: TGTGCCAGCAGCTTAGACAATCGGGGCCTCCAAGAGACCCAGTACTTC
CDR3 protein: CASSLDNRGLQETQYF

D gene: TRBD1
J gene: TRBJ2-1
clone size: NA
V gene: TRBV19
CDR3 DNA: TGTGCCAGTACCCCAATACCGGGACAGGGTGGGTACAATGAGCAGTTCTTC
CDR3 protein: CASTPIPGQGGYNEQFF

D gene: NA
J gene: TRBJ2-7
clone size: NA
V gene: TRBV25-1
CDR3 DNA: TGTGCCAGCATGGCTAGCACCAGATACGAGCAGTACTTC
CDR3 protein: CASMASTRYEQYF

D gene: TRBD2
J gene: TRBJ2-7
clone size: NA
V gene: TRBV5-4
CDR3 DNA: TGTGCCAGCAGCTTGGGGTTGACTAGCGGGTCCTACGAGCAGTACTTC
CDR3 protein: CASSLGLTSGSYEQYF

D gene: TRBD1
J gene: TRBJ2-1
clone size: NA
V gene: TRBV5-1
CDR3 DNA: TGCGCCAGCAGCTTGGCCGGGACAGGGGACAATGAGCAGTTCTTC
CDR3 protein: CASSLAGTGDNEQFF

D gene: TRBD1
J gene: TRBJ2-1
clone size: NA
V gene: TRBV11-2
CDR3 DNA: TGTGCCAGCCGCAAGGGACAGGGACCCTCCTACAATGAGCAGTTCTTC
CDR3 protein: CASRKGQGPSYNEQFF

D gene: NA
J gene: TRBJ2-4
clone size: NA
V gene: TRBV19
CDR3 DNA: TGTGCCAGTAGTATAGAGGGTAACAAAAACATTCAGTACTTC
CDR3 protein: CASSIEGNKNIQYF

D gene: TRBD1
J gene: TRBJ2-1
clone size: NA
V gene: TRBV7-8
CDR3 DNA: TGTGCCAGCAGCTTAAAAAGATTTAACCGGGACAGTTCATACAATGAGCAGTTCTTC
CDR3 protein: CASSLKRFNRDSSYNEQFF

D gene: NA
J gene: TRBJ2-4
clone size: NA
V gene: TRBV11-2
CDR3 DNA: TGTGCCAGCAGCTTAGATGGGGGTCCTGCCAAAAACATTCAGTACTTC
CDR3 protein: CASSLDGGPAKNIQYF

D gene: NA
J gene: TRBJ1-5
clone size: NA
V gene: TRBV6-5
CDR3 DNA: TGTGCCAGCAAGGCGGGGGACGCGGGCAATCAGCCCCAGCATTTT
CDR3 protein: CASKAGDAGNQPQHF

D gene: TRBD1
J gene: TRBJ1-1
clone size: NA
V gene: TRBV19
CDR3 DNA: TGTGCCAGTAGTCCTCAGACGGGACAGGGAACGAACACTGAAGCTTTCTTT
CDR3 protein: CASSPQTGQGTNTEAFF

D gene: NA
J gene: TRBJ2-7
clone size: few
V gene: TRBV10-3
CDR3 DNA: TGTGCCATCAGTGAGTCGACAGGACGGGGCTCCTACGAGCAGTACTTC
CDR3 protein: CAISESTGRGSYEQYF

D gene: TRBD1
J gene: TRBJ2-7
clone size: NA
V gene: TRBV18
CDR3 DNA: TGTGCCAGCTCACCGCACCCTGGACAGGACTACGAGCAGTACTTC
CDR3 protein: CASSPHPGQDYEQYF

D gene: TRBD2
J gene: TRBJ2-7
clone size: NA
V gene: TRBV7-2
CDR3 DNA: TGTGCCAGCAGTAATATAGCGGGACCCTACGAGCAGTACTTC
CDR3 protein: CASSNIAGPYEQYF

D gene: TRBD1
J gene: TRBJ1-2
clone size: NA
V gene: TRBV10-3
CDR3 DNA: TGTGCCATCAGAGCAGACCCCGGGACAGAAGACTATGGCTACACCTTC
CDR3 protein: CAIRADPGTEDYGYTF

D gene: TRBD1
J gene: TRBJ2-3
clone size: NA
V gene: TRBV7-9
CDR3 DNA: TGTGCCAGCACCGCGAGGTACAGGGGGCGCGCAGTTAGCACAGATACGCAGTATTTT
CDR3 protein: CASTARYRGRAVSTDTQYF

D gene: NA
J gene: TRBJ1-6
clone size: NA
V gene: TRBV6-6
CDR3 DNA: TGTGCCAGCAGTTACCTGGGGAGGGATAATTCACCCCTCCACTTT
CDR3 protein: CASSYLGRDNSPLHF

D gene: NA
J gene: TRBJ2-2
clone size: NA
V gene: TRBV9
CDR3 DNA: TGTGCCACCCGGCCTTTTATCACCGGGGAGCTGTTTTTT
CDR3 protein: CATRPFITGELFF

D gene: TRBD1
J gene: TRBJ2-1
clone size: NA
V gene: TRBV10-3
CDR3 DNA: TGTGCCATCAGAGAGACACAGGGGTGGCCCTACAATGAGCAGTTCTTC
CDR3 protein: CAIRETQGWPYNEQFF

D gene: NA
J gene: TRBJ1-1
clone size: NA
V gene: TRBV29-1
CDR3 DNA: TGCAGCGTTGAAGGTCAGGGAAAGGTCATGAACACTGAAGCTTTCTTT
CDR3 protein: CSVEGQGKVMNTEAFF

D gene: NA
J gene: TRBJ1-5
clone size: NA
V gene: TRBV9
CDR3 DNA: TGTGCCAGCAGCGTAACCGGGAAAAGGAATCAGCCCCAGCATTTT
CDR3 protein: CASSVTGKRNQPQHF

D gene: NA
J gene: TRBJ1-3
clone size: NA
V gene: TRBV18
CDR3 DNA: TGTGCCAGCTCACCTATCGGAACTGGAAACACCATATATTTT
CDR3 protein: CASSPIGTGNTIYF

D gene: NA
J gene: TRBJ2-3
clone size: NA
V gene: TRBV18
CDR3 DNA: TGTGCCAGCTCACCAATACCAAGGGCTAGCACCGATACGCAGTATTTT
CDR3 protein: CASSPIPRASTDTQYF

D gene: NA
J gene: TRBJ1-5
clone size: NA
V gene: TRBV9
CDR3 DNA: TGTGCCAGCAGCGTAGGGCCGGGGGGCAATCAGCCCCAGCATTTT
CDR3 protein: CASSVGPGGNQPQHF

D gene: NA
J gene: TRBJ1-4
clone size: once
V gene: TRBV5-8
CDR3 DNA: TGTGCCAGCAGCTCGCCGGACAGTTTTAATGAAAAACTGTTTTTT
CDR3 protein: CASSSPDSFNEKLFF

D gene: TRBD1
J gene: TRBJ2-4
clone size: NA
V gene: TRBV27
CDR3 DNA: TGTGCCAGCAGTTCACGACAGGGGGCCGACATTCAGTACTTC
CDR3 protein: CASSSRQGADIQYF

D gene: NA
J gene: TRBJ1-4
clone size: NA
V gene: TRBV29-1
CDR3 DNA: TGCAGCGTTGAAGCCCCGGACCAAAAACTGTTTTTT
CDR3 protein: CSVEAPDQKLFF

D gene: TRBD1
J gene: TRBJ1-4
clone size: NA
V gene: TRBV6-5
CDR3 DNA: TGTGCCAGCAGGGAGGGACAGGGAAGGGGTGAAAAACTGTTTTTT
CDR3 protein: CASREGQGRGEKLFF

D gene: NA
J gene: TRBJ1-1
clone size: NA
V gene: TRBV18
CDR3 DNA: TGTGCCAGCTCACCACCGGGGACAATCCCCACTGAAGCTTTCTTT
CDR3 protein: CASSPPGTIPTEAFF

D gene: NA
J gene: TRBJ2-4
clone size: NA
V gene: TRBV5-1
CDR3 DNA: TGCGCCAGCAGCTATAGGCCTAACACGGGGGATATAGCCAAAAACATTCAGTACTTC
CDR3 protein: CASSYRPNTGDIAKNIQYF

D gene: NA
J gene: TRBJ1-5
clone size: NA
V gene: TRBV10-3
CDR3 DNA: TGTGCCATCAGTGAGTCGGGCCAGGGCCTTAATCAGCCCCAGCATTTT
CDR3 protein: CAISESGQGLNQPQHF

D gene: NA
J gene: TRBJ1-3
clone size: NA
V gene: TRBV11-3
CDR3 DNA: TGTGCCAGCAGCCAAGGCCAGGGAAGCTCTGGAAACACCATATATTTT
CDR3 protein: CASSQGQGSSGNTIYF

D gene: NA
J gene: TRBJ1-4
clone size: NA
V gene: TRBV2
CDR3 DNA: TGTGCCAGCAGTGACCACAGAGTGGGGGGTGAAAAACTGTTTTTT
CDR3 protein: CASSDHRVGGEKLFF

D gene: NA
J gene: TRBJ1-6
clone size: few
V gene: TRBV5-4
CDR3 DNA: TGTGCCAGCAGCTTGGACAGGTTCTATTCACCCCTCCACTTT
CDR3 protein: CASSLDRFYSPLHF

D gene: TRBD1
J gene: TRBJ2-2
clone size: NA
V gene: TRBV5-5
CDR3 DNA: TGTGCCAGCAGCCAACAGGGGGCACTCACCGGGGAGCTGTTTTTT
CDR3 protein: CASSQQGALTGELFF

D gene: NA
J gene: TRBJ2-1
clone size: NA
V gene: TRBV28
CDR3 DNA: TGTGCCAGCAGGACAGACAGAGAGCAGTTCTTC
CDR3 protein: CASRTDREQFF